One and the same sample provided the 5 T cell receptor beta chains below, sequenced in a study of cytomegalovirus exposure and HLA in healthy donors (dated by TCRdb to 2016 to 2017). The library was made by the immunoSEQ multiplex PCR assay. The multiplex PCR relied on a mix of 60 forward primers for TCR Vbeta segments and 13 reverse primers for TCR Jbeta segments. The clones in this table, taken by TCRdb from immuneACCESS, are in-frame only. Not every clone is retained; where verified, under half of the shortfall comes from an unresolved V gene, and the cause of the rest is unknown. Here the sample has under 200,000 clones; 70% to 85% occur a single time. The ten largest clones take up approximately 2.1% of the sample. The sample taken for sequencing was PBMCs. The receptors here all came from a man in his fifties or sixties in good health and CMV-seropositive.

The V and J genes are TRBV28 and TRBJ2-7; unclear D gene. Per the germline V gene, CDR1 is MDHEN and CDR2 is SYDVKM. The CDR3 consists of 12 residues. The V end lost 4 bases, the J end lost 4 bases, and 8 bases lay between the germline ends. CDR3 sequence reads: CASSYQIYEQYF. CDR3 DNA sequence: TGTGCCAGCAGTTACCAGATTTACGAGCAGTACTTC.

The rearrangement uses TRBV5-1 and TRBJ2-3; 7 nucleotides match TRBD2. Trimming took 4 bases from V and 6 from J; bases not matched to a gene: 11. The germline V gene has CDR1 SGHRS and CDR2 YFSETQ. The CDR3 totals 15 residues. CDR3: CASSDTSVSWDTQYF. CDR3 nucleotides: TGCGCCAGCAGCGATACTAGCGTCTCATGGGATACGCAGTATTTT.

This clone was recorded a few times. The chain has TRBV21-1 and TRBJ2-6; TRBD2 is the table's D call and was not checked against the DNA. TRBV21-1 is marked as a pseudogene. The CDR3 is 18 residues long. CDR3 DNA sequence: TGTGCCAGCAACCCGGGACTAGCGGGGAGCTCTGGGGCCAACGTCCTGACTTTC. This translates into CASNPGLAGSSGANVLTF.

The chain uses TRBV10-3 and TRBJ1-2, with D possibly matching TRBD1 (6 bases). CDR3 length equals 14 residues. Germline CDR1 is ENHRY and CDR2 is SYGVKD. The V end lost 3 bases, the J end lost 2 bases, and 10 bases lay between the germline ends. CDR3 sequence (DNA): TGTGCCATCAGTGACAGGGGAATGAACTATGGCTACACCTTC. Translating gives CAISDRGMNYGYTF.

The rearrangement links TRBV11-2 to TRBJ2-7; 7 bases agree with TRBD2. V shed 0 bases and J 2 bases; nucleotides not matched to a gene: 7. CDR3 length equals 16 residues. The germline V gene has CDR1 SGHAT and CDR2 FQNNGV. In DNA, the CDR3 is TGTGCCAGCAGCTTAGAACGGCGCGGGGGACCCTACGAGCAGTACTTC. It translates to CASSLERRGGPYEQYF. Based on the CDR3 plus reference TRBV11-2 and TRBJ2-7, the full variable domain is EAGVAQSPRYKIIEKRQSVAFWCNPISGHATLYWYQQILGQGPKLLIQFQNNGVVDDSQLPKDRFSAERLKGVDSTLKIQPAKLEDSAVYLCASSLERRGGPYEQYFGPGTRLTVT.